Ten or more counts support the clone carrying this T cell receptor (beta chain). Its cognate antigen is unknown. This record belongs to a study of spatial heterogeneity in lung cancer. Study details: Consistently, beta-chain sequences turned up in larger numbers than alpha-chain sequences did. Averaged across combinations, each unique TCR and UMI pairing appeared more than ten times in raw reads, which were uncorrected. Study conclusions and caveats: Counts of expanded alpha and beta TCRs within tumors tracked the tumor nonsynonymous mutation count.

Individual TCR cDNA molecules each bore their own unique molecular identifier. TCRdb used MiXCR to reprocess the 5' RACE reads, holding one entry per CDR3 protein. The sample lists several thousand distinct CDR3 sequences; around 12% were seen once. Specified time point: sample taken at primary tumor resection. The cohort: about 79 early-stage, untreated non-small cell lung cancer patients. Germline V gene sequence: CDR1 MDHEN, CDR2 SYDVKM. CDR3 length equals 14 residues. The germline V and J ends were trimmed by 7 bases and 0 bases, with 9 bases remaining between them. The sequence derives from a male donor with early-stage non-small cell lung cancer. This chain connects TRBV28 to TRBJ1-4; TRBD1 is a possible D gene (6 bases). Source: lung tumor tissue, taken at surgery. In nucleotides, the CDR3 is TGTGCCAGCAAAGGGGGGTCAACTAATGAAAAACTGTTTTTT. It is translated as CASKGGSTNEKLFF.